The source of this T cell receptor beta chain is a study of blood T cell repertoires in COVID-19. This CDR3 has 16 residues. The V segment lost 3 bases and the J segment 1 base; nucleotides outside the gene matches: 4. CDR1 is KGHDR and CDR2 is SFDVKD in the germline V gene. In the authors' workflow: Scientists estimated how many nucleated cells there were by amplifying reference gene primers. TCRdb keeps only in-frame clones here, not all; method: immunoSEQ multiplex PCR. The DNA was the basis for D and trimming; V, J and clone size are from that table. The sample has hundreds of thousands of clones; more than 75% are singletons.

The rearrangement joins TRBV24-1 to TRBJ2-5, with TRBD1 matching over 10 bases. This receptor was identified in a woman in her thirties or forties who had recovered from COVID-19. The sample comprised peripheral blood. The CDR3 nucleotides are TGTGCCACCAGTGATGCGGGACAGGGGAGCCAAGAGACCCAGTACTTC. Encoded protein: CATSDAGQGSQETQYF.